Below are 10 T cell receptor beta chains sequenced from a single sample in a study of post-analysis software for immune sequencing data. These receptors' targets are unknown. General study points: Compared with controls, patients had more of about five TRBV segments, including TRBV5-6, TRBV5-1 and TRBV20-1.

Every TCR beta cDNA library bore unique molecular identifiers. Each CDR3 protein gets one entry after TCRdb re-called the PCR reads with MiXCR. This repertoire shows hundreds of thousands of distinct CDR3 sequences, roughly 27% found once; its top ten account for roughly 0.54%. Sequenced material: blood. These TCRs come from a girl aged 5-17 years with multiple sclerosis.

This clonotype occurred a few times. This chain uses TRBV12-3 or TRBV12-4 with TRBJ2-3; no clear D gene. V lost 7 bases to trimming and J lost 2 bases, with 7 bases between them. This CDR3 comprises 12 residues. Written as DNA, the CDR3 is TGTGCCAGCACCCAAATCACAGATACGCAGTATTTT. Translating it yields CASTQITDTQYF.

This clonotype was seen a few times. The gene calls are TRBV29-1 and TRBJ1-4; weak D call: TRBD1 (6 bases). V gave up 7 bases and J gave up 5 bases, with 11 bases separating them. The CDR3 is made up of 12 amino acids. Germline CDR1 is SQVTM and CDR2 is ANQGSEA. The CDR3 is CSAGRGNEKLFF. In nucleotides, the CDR3 is TGCAGCGCGGGGAGGGGGAATGAAAAACTGTTTTTT.

This clonotype was picked up a small number of times. The chain links TRBV20-1 to TRBJ2-4, with D perhaps matching TRBD1 (5 bases). CDR3 length: 12 residues. V lost 3 bases, J lost 5 bases, and 8 bases lay in between. The germline gives CDR1 DFQATT, CDR2 SNEGSKA (reference sequence). CDR3 sequence: CSASRRENIQYF. The CDR3 DNA reads TGCAGTGCTAGTCGCAGGGAAAACATTCAGTACTTC.

This chain connects TRBV27 to TRBJ2-2; the D is unclear. V dropped 6 bases and J dropped 1 base, with 18 bases sitting between them. The CDR3 sequence is 17 residues long. CDR1 MNHEY and CDR2 SMNVEV come from the germline V gene (reference sequence). The CDR3 DNA sequence: TGTGCCAGCAGCCGAGTGCCCCGGGCTAAGAACACCGGGGAGCTGTTTTTT. Protein product: CASSRVPRAKNTGELFF.

The chain has TRBV3-1 and TRBJ1-1; D is undetermined. The CDR3 is made up of 13 amino acids. Trimming stripped 1 base from V and 1 base from J, with 4 bases between. The germline gives CDR1 LGHDT, CDR2 YNNKEL (reference sequence). The CDR3 region is CASSQVQNTEAFF. The CDR3 nucleotides read TGTGCCAGCAGCCAAGTTCAGAACACTGAAGCTTTCTTT.

The V gene is TRBV2, the J gene TRBJ1-6, with D uncertain. This CDR3 region has 16 residues. Trimming left V 1 base short and J 7 bases short, with 14 bases between. The V gene's germline CDR1 is SNHLY and CDR2 FYNNEI. The CDR3 bases are TGTGCCAGCAGTGAAGGGATGGGGTTCATCAATTCACCCCTCCACTTT. It is translated as CASSEGMGFINSPLHF.

The chain carries TRBV28 and TRBJ2-1; 7 bases agree with TRBD1. J lost 6 bases, V lost 7 bases, and 3 bases had no gene match. The CDR3 runs to 12 residues. Germline-derived CDR1 and CDR2 are MDHEN and SYDVKM. The CDR3 DNA reads TGTGCCAGCATCGACAGGGTCAATGAGCAGTTCTTC. This translates into CASIDRVNEQFF.

This chain uses TRBV10-3 with TRBJ2-3; 9 bases are shared with TRBD2. The length of the CDR3 is 16 residues. The germline CDR1 and CDR2 sequences are ENHRY and SYGVKD. The ends lost 6 bases at V and 1 base at J; junction bases unmatched: 8. The CDR3 DNA is TGTGCCATCAGCCCTACGACTAGCGGAGGCACAGATACGCAGTATTTT. Its protein is CAISPTTSGGTDTQYF.

In its sample, this clonotype was seen a few times. V gene TRBV7-9 combines with J gene TRBJ2-3; 8 nucleotides align to TRBD2. CDR1 and CDR2 (germline): SEHNR, FQNEAQ (reference sequence). With 4 bases clipped from V and 0 bases from J, the junction kept 6 bases outside the gene matches. This CDR3 spans 16 amino acids. The CDR3 loop reads CASSSTSGASTDTQYF. The CDR3 DNA reads TGTGCCAGCAGCTCAACTAGCGGAGCTAGCACAGATACGCAGTATTTT. The whole variable domain, filled in from reference TRBV7-9 and TRBJ2-3, reads DTGVSQNPRHKITKRGQNVTFRCDPISEHNRLYWYRQTLGQGPEFLTYFQNEAQLEKSRLLSDRFSAERPKGSFSTLEIQRTEQGDSAMYLCASSSTSGASTDTQYFGPGTRLTVL.

This clonotype was counted between two and nine times. This chain's CDR3 is CASRPRQGEAHEQYF. CDR3 DNA: TGTGCCAGCAGACCACGACAGGGAGAGGCCCACGAGCAGTACTTC. The chain joins TRBV12-3 or TRBV12-4 to TRBJ2-7, with TRBD1 matching over 7 bases. This CDR3 is 15 amino acids long. V was pared by 6 bases and J by 5 bases, with 13 bases of the junction left unmatched.